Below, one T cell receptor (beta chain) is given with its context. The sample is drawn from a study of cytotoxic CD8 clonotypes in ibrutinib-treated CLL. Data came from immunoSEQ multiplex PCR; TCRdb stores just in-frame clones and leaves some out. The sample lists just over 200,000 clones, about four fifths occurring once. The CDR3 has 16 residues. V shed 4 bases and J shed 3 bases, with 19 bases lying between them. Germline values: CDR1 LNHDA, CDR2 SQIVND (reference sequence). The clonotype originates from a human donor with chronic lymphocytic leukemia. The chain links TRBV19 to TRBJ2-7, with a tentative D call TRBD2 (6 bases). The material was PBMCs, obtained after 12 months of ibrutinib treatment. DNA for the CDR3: TGTGCCAGTAGTAAGGATGATAGCGGAATCTTCTACGAGCAGTACTTC. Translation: CASSKDDSGIFYEQYF.